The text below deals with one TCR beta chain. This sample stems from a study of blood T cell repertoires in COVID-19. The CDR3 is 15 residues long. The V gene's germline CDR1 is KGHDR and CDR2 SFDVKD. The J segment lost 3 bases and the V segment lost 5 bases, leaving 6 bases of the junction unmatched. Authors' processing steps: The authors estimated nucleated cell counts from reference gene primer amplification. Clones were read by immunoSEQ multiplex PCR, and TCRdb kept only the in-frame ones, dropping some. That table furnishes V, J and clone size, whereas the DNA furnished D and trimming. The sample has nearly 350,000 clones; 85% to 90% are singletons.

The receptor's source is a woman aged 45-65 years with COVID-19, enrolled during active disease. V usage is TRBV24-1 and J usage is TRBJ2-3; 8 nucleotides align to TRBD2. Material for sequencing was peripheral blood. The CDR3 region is CATSGTSGATDTQYF. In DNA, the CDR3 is TGTGCCACCAGTGGAACTAGCGGAGCAACAGATACGCAGTATTTT.